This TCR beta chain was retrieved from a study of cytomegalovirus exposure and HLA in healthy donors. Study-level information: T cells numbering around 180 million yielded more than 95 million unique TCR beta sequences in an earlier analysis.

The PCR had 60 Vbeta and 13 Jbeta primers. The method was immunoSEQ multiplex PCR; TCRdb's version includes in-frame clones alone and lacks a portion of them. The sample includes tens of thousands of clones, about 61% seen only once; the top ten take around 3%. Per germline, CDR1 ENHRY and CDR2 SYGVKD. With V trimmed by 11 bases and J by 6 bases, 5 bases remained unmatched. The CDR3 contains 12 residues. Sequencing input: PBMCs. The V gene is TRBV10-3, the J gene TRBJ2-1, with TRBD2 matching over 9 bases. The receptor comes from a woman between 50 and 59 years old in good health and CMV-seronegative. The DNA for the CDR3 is TGTGCCTCGCGGACTAGCGCCAATGAGCAGTTCTTC. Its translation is CASRTSANEQFF.